The 10 T cell receptor beta chains below come from one sample, sequenced in a study of radiation and T cells in renal cell carcinoma. Time point meaning: blood 2 weeks post-SBRT. Treatment of the sample: 15 Gy SBRT to primary tumor, nephrectomy 4 weeks later. Method: immunoSEQ multiplex PCR; TCRdb's copy keeps in-frame clones and lacks some. Of around 120,000 clones in the sample, 81% were seen once. This material consisted of blood, taken from a patient whose treatment included radiotherapy and nephrectomy. The receptors here all came from a woman aged 55 to 70 with renal cell carcinoma.

The chain couples TRBV7-9 to TRBJ1-1; D not certain. This CDR3 spans 12 amino acids. Trimming took 3 bases from V and 5 from J, leaving 7 bases between them. Germline lookup yields CDR1 SEHNR and CDR2 FQNEAQ (reference sequence). The CDR3 sequence is CASSLQETEAFF. The CDR3 DNA reads as TGTGCCAGCAGCTTGCAGGAGACTGAAGCTTTCTTT.

The rearrangement uses TRBV5-6 and TRBJ2-7, with 9 bases that match TRBD1. The CDR3 is 14 amino acids. Unmatched junction bases numbered 4, after V lost 3 bases and J lost 3 bases. Looked up from germline, CDR1 is SGHDT and CDR2 is YYEEEE. Here the CDR3 reads CASSYWTGVYEQYF. As DNA, the CDR3 is TGTGCCAGCAGCTATTGGACAGGGGTCTACGAGCAGTACTTC.

The chain has TRBV20-1 and TRBJ2-5, with a weak D call TRBD1 (5 bases). The CDR3 has 11 amino acids. V was trimmed by 5 bases and J by 7 bases, leaving 11 bases between them. Per the germline V gene, CDR1 is DFQATT and CDR2 is SNEGSKA (reference sequence). The CDR3 loop is CSAGANRTQYF. The CDR3 DNA sequence: TGCAGTGCTGGGGCGAACAGGACCCAGTACTTC.

This clone turned up a few times. J is TRBJ1-3 and V is TRBV15; maybe TRBD1 (6 bases). CDR1 and CDR2 (germline): LNHNV, YYDKDF (reference sequence). The CDR3 spans 16 residues. The germline V and J ends were trimmed by 0 bases and 1 base, with 10 bases remaining between them. The CDR3 sequence: CATSRDRGGSGNTIYF. In nucleotides, the CDR3 is TGTGCCACCAGCAGAGACAGGGGAGGGTCTGGAAACACCATATATTTT.

J is TRBJ2-5 and V is TRBV6-5; D tentatively reads TRBD1 or TRBD2 (6 bases each). V lost 6 bases, J lost 3 bases, and 14 bases lay in between. CDR3 length equals 14 residues. Germline loops: CDR1 MNHEY, CDR2 SVGAGI. The CDR3 nucleotides are TGTGCCAGCAGCGACGTGGGGGGCGAAGAGACCCAGTACTTC. It is translated as CASSDVGGEETQYF.

The chain couples TRBV6-5 to TRBJ1-1, with no clear D. The CDR3 contains 13 residues. The germline V gene has CDR1 MNHEY and CDR2 SVGAGI. V shed 0 bases and J shed 6 bases, with 8 bases lying between them. CDR3 sequence: CASSYSRAPEAFF. The DNA for the CDR3 is TGTGCCAGCAGTTACTCGAGAGCACCTGAAGCTTTCTTT.

The V call is TRBV9, the J call TRBJ2-7; D is ambiguous. This CDR3 is built from 13 residues. Per the germline V gene, CDR1 is SGDLS and CDR2 is YYNGEE. V lost 1 base and J 6 bases, leaving 11 bases between the germline ends. CDR3 in amino acids: CASSVWVDGEQYF. CDR3 sequence (DNA): TGTGCCAGCAGCGTATGGGTAGACGGCGAGCAGTACTTC.

The V call is TRBV5-6, the J call TRBJ1-2; D gene uncertain. The CDR3 totals 15 residues. The germline V gene encodes CDR1 SGHDT and CDR2 YYEEEE. V lost 2 bases and J lost 0, with 11 bases in between. The CDR3, as DNA: TGTGCCAGCAGCTTAATGACATCAGCTAACTATGGCTACACCTTC. It specifies CASSLMTSANYGYTF.

The chain is built from TRBV4-1 and TRBJ2-5, with TRBD1 matching over 7 bases. The CDR3 covers 14 residues. Germline-derived CDR1 and CDR2 are MGHRA and YSYEKL. Trimming removed 1 base from V and 2 bases from J; junction bases left unmatched: 1. In nucleotides, the CDR3 is TGCGCCAGCAGCCAAGGGACAGGACAAGAGACCCAGTACTTC. Amino acid sequence: CASSQGTGQETQYF.

The chain recombines TRBV18 with TRBJ1-2; TRBD1 matches at 8 bases. The CDR3 covers 14 residues. J gave up 6 bases and V 4 bases, and 7 bases lay outside the gene matches. Germline-derived CDR1 and CDR2 are KGHSH and LQKENI. CDR3 residues: CASSLTDRVDGYTF. Here the CDR3 DNA reads TGTGCCAGCTCACTGACGGACAGGGTAGATGGCTACACCTTC. The full variable domain, completed using reference TRBV18 and TRBJ1-2, is NAGVMQNPRHLVRRRGQEARLRCSPMKGHSHVYWYRQLPEEGLKFMVYLQKENIIDESGMPKERFSAEFPKEGPSILRIQQVVRGDSAAYFCASSLTDRVDGYTFGSGTRLTVV.